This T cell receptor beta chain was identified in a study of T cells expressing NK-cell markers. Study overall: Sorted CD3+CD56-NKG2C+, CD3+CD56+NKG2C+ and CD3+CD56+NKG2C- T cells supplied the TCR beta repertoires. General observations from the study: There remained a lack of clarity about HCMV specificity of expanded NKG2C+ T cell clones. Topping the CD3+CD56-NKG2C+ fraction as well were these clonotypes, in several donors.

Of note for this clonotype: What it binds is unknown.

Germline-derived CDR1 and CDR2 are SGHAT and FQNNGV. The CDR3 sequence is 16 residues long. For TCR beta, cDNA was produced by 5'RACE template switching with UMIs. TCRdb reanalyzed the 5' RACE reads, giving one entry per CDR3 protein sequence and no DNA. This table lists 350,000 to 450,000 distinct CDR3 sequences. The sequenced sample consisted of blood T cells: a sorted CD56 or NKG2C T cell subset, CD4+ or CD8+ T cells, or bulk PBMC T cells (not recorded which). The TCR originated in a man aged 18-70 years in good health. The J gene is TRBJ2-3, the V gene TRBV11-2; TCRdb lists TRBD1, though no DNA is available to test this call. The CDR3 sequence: CASSWATGPYTDTQYF.